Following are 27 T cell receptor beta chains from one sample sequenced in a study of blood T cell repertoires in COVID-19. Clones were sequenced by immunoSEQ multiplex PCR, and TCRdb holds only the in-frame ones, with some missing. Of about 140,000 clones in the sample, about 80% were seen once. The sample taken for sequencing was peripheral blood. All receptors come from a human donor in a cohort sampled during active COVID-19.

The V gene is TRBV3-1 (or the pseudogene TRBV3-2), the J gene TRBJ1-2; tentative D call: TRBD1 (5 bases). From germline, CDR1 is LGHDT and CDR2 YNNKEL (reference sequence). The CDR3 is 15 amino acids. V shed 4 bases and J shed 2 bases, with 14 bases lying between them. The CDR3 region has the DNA TGTGCCAGCAGCCGCGGGGAGGGGTTAAACTATGGCTACACCTTC. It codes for CASSRGEGLNYGYTF.

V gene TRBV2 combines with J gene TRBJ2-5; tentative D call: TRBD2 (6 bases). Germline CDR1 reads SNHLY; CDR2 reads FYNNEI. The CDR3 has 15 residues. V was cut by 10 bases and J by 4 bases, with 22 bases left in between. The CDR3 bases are TGTGCCACGGGGCGGGGTAAACTAGAGGGAGAGACCCAGTACTTC. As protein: CATGRGKLEGETQYF.

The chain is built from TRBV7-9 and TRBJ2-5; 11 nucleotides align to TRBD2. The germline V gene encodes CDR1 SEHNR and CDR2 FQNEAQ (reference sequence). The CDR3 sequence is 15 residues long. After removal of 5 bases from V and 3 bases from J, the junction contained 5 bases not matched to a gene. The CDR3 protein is CASSRLAGWEETQYF. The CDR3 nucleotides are TGTGCCAGCAGCAGACTAGCGGGGTGGGAAGAGACCCAGTACTTC.

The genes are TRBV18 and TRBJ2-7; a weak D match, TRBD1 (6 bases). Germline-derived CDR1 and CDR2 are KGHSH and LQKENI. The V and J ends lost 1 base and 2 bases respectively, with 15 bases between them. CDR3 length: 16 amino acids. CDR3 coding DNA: TGTGCCAGCTCACCACAGTCCGGGACACGGGCCTACGAGCAGTACTTC. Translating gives CASSPQSGTRAYEQYF.

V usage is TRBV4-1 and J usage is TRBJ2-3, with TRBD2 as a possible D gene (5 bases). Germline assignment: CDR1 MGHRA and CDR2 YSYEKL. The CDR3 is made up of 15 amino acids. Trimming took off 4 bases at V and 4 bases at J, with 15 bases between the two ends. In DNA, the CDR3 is TGCGCCAGCAGCCGACTCCCCGAGGGAGCAGATACGCAGTATTTT. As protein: CASSRLPEGADTQYF.

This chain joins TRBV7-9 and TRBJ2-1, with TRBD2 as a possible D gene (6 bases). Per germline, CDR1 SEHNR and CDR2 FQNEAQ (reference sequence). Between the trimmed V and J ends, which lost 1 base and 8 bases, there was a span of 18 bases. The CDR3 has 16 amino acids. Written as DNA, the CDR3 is TGTGCCAGCAGCTTAGGTCATGCGGGGCTGATGGATGAGCAGTTCTTC. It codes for CASSLGHAGLMDEQFF.

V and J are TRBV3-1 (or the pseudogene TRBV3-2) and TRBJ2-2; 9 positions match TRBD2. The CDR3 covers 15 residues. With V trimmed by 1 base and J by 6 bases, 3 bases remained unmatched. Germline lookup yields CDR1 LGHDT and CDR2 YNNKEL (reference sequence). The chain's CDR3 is CASSQVASGAGELFF. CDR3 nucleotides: TGTGCCAGCAGCCAAGTTGCTAGCGGGGCCGGGGAGCTGTTTTTT.

CDR3 bases: TGCGCCAGCAGCGCGGGACAGGCGGGGAGAGAGACCCAGTACTTC. Protein: CASSAGQAGRETQYF. This chain joins TRBV5-1 and TRBJ2-5; 8 bases align to TRBD1. Germline CDR1 reads SGHRS; CDR2 reads YFSETQ. The J segment lost 4 bases and the V segment lost 4 bases, leaving 9 bases of the junction unmatched. The CDR3 length is 15 residues.

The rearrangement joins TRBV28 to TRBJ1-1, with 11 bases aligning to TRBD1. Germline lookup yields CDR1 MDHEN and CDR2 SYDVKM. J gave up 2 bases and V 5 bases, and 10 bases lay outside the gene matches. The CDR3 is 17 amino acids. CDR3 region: CASSITGTGGSNTEAFF. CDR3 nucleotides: TGTGCCAGCAGTATAACCGGGACAGGGGGTTCTAACACTGAAGCTTTCTTT.

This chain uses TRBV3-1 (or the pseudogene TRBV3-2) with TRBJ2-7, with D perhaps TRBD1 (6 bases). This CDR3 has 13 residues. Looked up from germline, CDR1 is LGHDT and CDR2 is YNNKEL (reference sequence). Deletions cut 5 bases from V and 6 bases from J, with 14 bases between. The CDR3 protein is CASSFGQYSEQYF. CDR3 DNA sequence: TGTGCCAGCAGCTTTGGACAGTATTCCGAGCAGTACTTC.

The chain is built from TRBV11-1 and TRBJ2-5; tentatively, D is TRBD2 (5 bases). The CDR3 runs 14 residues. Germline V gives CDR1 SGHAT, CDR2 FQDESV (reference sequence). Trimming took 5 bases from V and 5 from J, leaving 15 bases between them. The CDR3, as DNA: TGTGCCAGCAGCGGACTGTGGGATAGGGAGACCCAGTACTTC. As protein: CASSGLWDRETQYF.

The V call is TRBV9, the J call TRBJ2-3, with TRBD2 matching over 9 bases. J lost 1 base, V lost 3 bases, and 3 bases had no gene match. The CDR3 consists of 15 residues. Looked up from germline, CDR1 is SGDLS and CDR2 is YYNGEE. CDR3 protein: CASSDSSGGTDTQYF. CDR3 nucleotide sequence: TGTGCCAGCAGCGATTCTAGCGGGGGCACAGATACGCAGTATTTT.

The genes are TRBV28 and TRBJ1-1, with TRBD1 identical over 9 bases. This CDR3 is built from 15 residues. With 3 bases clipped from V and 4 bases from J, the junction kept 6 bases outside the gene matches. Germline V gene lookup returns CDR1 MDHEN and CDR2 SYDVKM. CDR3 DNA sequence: TGTGCCAGCAGTTTGCGGGGACAGGGTTCCACTGAAGCTTTCTTT. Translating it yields CASSLRGQGSTEAFF.

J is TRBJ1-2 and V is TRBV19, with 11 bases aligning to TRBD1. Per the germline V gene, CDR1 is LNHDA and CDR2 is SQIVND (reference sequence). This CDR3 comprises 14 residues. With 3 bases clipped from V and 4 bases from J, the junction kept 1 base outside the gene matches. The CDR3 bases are TGTGCCAGTAGTATTGGGACAGGGGGCTATGGCTACACCTTC. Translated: CASSIGTGGYGYTF.

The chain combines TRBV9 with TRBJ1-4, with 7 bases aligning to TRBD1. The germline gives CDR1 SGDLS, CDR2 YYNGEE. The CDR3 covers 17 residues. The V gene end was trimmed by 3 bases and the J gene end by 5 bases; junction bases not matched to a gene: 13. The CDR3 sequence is CASSALGKGGLNEKLFF. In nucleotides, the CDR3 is TGTGCCAGCAGCGCTCTTGGAAAAGGGGGCTTAAATGAAAAACTGTTTTTT.

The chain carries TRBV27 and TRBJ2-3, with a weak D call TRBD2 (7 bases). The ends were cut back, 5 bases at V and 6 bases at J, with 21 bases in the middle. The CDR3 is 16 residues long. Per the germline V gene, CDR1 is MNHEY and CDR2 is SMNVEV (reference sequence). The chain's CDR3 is CASSPQGGVAGDTQYF. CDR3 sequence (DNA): TGTGCCAGCAGTCCACAGGGAGGGGTAGCGGGCGATACGCAGTATTTT.

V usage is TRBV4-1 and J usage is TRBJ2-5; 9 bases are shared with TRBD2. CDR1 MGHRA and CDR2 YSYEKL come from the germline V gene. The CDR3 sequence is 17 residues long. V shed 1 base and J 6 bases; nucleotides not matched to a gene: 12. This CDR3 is CASSQAMAGGPRKTQYF. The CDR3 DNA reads TGCGCCAGCAGCCAAGCCATGGCGGGGGGGCCTCGGAAGACCCAGTACTTC.

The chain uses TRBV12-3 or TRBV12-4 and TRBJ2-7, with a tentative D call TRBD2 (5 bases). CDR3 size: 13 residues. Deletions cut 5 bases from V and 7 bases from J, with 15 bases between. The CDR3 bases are TGTGCCAGCAGTCTAGAGGAGGATCGGGAGCAGTACTTC. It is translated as CASSLEEDREQYF.

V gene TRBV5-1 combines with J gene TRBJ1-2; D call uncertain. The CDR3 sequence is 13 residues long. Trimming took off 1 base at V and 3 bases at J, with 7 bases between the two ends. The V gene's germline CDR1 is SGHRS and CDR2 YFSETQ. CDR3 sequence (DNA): TGCGCCAGCAGCTTGTATGGAGACTATGGCTACACCTTC. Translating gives CASSLYGDYGYTF.

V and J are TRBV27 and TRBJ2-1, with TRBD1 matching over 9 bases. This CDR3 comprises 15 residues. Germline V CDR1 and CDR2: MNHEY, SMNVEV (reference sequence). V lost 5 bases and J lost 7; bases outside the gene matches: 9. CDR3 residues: CASSLPGQGVNEQFF. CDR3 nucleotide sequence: TGTGCCAGCAGTCTACCGGGACAGGGTGTTAATGAGCAGTTCTTC.

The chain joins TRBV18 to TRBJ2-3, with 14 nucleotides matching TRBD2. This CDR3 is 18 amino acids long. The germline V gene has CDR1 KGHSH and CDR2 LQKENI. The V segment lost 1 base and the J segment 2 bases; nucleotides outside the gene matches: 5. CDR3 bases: TGTGCCAGCTCACCACAGGGACTAGCGGGGGCCCTCACAGATACGCAGTATTTT. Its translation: CASSPQGLAGALTDTQYF.

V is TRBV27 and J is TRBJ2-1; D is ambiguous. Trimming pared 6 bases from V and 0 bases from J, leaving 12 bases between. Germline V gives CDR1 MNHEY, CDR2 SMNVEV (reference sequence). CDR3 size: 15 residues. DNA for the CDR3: TGTGCCAGCAGCCCTACTCAAAGCTCCTACAATGAGCAGTTCTTC. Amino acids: CASSPTQSSYNEQFF.

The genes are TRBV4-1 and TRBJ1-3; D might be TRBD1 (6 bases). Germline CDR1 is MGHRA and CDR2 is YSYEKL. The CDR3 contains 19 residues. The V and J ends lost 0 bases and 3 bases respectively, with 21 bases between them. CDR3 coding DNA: TGCGCCAGCAGCCAAGAAGATGGCAGGGGAACAGCGAATGGAAACACCATATATTTT. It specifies CASSQEDGRGTANGNTIYF.

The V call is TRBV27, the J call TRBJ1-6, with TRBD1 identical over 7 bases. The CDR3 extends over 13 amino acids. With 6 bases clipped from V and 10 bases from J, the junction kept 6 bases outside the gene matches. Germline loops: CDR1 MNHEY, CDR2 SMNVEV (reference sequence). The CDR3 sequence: CASRAGGRSPLHF. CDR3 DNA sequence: TGTGCCAGCAGGGCAGGGGGACGATCACCCCTCCACTTT.

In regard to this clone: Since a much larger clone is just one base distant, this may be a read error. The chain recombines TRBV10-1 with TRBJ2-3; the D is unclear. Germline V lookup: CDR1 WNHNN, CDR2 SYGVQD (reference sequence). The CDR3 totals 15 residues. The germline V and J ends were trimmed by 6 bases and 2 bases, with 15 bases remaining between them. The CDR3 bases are TGCGCCAGCAGGAATACTCTCTCCAACACAGATACGCAGTATTTT. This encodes CASRNTLSNTDTQYF.

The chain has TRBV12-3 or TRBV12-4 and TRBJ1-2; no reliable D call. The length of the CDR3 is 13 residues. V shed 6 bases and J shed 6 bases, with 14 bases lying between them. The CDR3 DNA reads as TGTGCCAGCAGCAAATTTATCGCAGATGGCTACACCTTC. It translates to CASSKFIADGYTF.

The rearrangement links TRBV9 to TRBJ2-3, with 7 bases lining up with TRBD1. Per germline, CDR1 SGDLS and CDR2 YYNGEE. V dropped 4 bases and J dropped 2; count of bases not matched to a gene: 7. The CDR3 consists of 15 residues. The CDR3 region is CASSTTGRNTDTQYF. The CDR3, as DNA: TGTGCCAGCAGCACGACAGGGCGGAACACAGATACGCAGTATTTT.